This T cell receptor (beta chain) originates from a study of CXCR3-negative and CXCR3-positive naive CD8 T cells. Study-wide results and caveats: Each naive subset displayed comparably high diversity, whereas memory CD8+ cells displayed much lower diversity. Naive CXCR3-positive cells had TRB CDR3s more hydrophobic than those of CXCR3-negative naive cells.

The TRB libraries of cDNA were built by UMI-labeled 5' RACE. Using the 5' RACE reads, TCRdb records one entry per CDR3 protein without DNA. Its clone listing holds tens of thousands of distinct CDR3 sequences. Note on this clonotype: Antigen: not known.

Sequenced material: naive CXCR3+ CD8+ T cells from blood. The subset is: CD45RO-CCR7+CD27+CD95- naive CD8+ T cells expressing CXCR3 (TNR3+). This receptor was obtained from a human donor in good health. Some clones in this sample may be carry-over from other donors' samples.

The CDR3 spells CATSSPGLNPYNEQFF. The rearrangement links TRBV15 to TRBJ2-1; TCRdb designates TRBD2, a call that cannot be tested without DNA. Germline V lookup: CDR1 LNHNV, CDR2 YYDKDF (reference sequence). CDR3 length: 16 residues.